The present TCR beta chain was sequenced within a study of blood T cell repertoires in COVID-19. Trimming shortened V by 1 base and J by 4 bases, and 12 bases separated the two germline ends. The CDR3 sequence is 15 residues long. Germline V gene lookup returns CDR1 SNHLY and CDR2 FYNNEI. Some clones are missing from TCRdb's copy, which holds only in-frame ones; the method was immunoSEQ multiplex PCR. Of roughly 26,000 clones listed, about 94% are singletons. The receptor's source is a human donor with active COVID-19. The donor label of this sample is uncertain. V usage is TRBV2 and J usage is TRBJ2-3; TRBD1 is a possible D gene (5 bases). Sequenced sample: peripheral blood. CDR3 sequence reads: CASSEEGRGPDTQYF. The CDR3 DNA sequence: TGTGCCAGCAGTGAAGAGGGGCGCGGCCCAGATACGCAGTATTTT.